This T cell receptor beta chain is drawn from a study of monozygotic twins with cystic fibrosis. The sample holds a few counts of this clone. The antigen remains unidentified. Some clones are missing from TCRdb's copy, which holds only in-frame ones; the method was immunoSEQ multiplex PCR. The sample shows around 20,000 clones, around nine tenths of them seen only once. CDR1 and CDR2 from the germline V gene are MGHRA and YSYEKL. Trimming cost V 3 bases and J 7 bases, with 15 bases left between them. The CDR3 has 15 residues. Overall study results and limits: The repertoire was suggested to be naive-dominated, clonality median approximately 0.0098.

V and J are TRBV4-1 and TRBJ1-4; D unresolved. Specimen: blood. The TCR originated in a young woman with cystic fibrosis. CDR3 amino acids: CASSHSRVFPEKLFF. CDR3 DNA: TGCGCCAGCAGCCATTCTAGGGTATTCCCTGAAAAACTGTTTTTT.